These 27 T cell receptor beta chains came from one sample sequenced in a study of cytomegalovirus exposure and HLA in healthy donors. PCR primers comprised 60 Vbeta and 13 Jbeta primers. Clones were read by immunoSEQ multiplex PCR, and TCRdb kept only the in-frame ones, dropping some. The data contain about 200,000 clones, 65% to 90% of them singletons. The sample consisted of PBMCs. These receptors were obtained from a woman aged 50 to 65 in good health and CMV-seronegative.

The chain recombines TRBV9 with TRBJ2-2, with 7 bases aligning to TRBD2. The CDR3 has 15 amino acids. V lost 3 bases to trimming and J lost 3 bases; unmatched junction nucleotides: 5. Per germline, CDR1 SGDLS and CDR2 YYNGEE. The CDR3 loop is CASSAGLSYTGELFF. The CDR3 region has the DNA TGTGCCAGCAGCGCGGGACTAAGTTACACCGGGGAGCTGTTTTTT.

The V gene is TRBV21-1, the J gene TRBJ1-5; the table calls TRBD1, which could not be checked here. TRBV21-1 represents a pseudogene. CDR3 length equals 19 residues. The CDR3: CASSKDPLDRGRGNQPQHF. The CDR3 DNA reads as TGTGCCAGCAGCAAAGACCCACTGGACAGGGGTAGAGGCAATCAGCCCCAGCATTTT.

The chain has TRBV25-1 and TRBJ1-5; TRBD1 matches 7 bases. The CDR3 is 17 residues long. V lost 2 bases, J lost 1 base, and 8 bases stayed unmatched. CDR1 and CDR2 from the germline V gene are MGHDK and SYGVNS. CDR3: CASSEVGRGQSNQPQHF. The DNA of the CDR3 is TGTGCCAGCAGTGAAGTGGGTCGGGGACAGAGCAATCAGCCCCAGCATTTT.

The CDR3, as DNA: TGTGCCAGCAGCTTAGGGTTTAGCGGGAGGTTAGATACGCAGTATTTT. Its translation: CASSLGFSGRLDTQYF. The rearrangement uses TRBV7-2 and TRBJ2-3; 10 bases match TRBD2. CDR1 is SGHTA and CDR2 is FQGNSA in the germline V gene. After removal of 1 base from V and 5 bases from J, the junction contained 6 bases not matched to a gene. This CDR3 has 16 amino acids.

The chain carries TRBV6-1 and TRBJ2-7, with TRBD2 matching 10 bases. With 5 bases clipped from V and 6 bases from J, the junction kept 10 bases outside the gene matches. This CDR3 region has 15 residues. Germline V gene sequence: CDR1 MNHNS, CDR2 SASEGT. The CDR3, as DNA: TGTGCCAGCAGTTTGAGCGGGAGGGCCATCGGCGAGCAGTACTTC. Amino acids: CASSLSGRAIGEQYF.

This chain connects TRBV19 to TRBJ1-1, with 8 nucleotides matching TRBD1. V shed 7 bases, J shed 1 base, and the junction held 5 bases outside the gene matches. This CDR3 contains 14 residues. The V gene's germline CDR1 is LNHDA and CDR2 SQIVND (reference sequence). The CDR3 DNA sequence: TGTGCCAGTATCAACAGGGGGGGGAACACTGAAGCTTTCTTT. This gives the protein CASINRGGNTEAFF.

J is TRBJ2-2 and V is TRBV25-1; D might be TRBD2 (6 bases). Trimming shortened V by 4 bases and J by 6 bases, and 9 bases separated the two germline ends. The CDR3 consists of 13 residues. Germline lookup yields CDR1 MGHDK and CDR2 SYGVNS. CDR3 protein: CASSGGGAGELFF. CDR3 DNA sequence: TGTGCCAGCAGTGGGGGAGGTGCCGGGGAGCTGTTTTTT.

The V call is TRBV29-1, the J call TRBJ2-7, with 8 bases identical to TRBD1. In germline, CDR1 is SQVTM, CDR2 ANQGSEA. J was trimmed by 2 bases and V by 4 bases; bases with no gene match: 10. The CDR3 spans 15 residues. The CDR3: CSVAPGQGIAYEQYF. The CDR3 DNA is TGCAGCGTTGCCCCTGGACAGGGTATAGCCTACGAGCAGTACTTC.

The chain's CDR3 is CASSLTRGGSGYEQYF. In DNA form, the CDR3 reads TGTGCCAGCAGCCTTACAAGAGGTGGGAGTGGCTACGAGCAGTACTTC. The chain carries TRBV4-2 and TRBJ2-7, with D perhaps matching TRBD2 (5 bases). This CDR3 comprises 16 residues. The V gene lost 4 bases and the J gene lost 3 bases, with 19 bases spanning the gap. Germline CDR1 LGHNA, CDR2 YNFKEQ.

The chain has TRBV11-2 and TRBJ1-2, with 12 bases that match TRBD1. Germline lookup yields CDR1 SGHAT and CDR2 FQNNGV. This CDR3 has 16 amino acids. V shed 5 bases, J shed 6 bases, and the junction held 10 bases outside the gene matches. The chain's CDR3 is CASSHGRDRGRDGYTF. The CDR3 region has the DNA TGTGCCAGCAGCCATGGACGGGACAGGGGGCGAGATGGCTACACCTTC.

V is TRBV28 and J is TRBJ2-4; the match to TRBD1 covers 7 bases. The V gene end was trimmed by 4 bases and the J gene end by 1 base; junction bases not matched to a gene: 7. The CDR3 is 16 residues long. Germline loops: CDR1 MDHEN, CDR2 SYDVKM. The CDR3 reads CASSWTGQGAKNIQYF. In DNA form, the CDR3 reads TGTGCCAGCAGTTGGACAGGTCAGGGGGCCAAAAACATTCAGTACTTC.

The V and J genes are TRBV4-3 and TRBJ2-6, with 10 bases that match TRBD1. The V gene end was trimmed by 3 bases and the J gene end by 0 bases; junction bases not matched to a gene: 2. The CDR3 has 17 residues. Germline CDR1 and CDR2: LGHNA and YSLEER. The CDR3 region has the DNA TGCGCCAGCAGCCACGGGACAGGGGACTCTGGGGCCAACGTCCTGACTTTC. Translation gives CASSHGTGDSGANVLTF.

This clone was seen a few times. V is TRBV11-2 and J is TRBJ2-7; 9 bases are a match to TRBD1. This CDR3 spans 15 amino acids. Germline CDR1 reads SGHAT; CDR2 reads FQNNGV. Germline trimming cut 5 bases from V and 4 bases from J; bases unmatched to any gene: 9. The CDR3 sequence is CASSIQPGQGYEQYF. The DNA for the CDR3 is TGTGCCAGCAGCATACAGCCGGGACAGGGTTACGAGCAGTACTTC.

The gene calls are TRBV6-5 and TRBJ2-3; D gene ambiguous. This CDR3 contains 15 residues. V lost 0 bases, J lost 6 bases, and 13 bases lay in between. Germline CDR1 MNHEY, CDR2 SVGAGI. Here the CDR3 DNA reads TGTGCCAGCAGTTACTCGTTGCAGGCTTGGGATACGCAGTATTTT. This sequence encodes CASSYSLQAWDTQYF.

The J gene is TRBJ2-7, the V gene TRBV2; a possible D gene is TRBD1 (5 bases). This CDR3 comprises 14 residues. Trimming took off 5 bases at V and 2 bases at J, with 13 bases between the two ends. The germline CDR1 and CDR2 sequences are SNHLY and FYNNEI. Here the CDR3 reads CASSRQGITYEQYF. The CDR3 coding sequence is TGTGCCAGCAGTAGGCAGGGTATCACCTACGAGCAGTACTTC.

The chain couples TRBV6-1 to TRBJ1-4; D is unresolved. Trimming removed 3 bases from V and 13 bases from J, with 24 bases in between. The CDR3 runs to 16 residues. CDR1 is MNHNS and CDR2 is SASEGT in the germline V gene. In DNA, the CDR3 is TGTGCCAGCAGTGATCAACCCGACCACCTTACGGCGGGACTGTTTTTT. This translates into CASSDQPDHLTAGLFF.

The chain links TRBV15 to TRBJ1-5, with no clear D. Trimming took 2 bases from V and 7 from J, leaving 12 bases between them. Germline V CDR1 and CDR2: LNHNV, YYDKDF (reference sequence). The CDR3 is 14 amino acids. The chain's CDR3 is CATSRNLAEQPQHF. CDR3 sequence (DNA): TGTGCCACCAGCAGAAATTTGGCAGAACAGCCCCAGCATTTT.

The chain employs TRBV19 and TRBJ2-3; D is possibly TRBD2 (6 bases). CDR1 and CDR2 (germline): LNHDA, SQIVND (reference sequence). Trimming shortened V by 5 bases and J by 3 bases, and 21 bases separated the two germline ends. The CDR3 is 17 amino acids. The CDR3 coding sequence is TGTGCCAGTAGTCCCCCAGGGTCGGGAGCGGATACAGATACGCAGTATTTT. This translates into CASSPPGSGADTDTQYF. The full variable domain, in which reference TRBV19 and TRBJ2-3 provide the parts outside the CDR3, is DGGITQSPKYLFRKEGQNVTLSCEQNLNHDAMYWYRQDPGQGLRLIYYSQIVNDFQKGDIAEGYSVSREKKESFPLTVTSAQKNPTAFYLCASSPPGSGADTDTQYFGPGTRLTVL.

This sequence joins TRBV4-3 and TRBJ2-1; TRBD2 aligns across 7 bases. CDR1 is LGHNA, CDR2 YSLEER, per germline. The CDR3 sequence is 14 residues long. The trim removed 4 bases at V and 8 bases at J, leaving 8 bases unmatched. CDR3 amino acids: CASSPWTRGDEQFF. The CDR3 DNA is TGCGCCAGCAGCCCCTGGACTAGAGGCGATGAGCAGTTCTTC.

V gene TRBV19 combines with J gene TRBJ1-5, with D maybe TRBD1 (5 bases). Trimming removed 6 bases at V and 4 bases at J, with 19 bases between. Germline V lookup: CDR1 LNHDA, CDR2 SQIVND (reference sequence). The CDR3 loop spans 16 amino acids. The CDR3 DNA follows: TGTGCCAGTAGAGGGGCACGGCAAGCCCTAAATCAGCCCCAGCATTTT. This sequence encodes CASRGARQALNQPQHF.

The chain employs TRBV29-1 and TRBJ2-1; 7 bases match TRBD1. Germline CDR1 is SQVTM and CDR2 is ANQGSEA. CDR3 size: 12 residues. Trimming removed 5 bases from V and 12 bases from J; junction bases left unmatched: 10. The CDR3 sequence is CSVTGDSLLQFF. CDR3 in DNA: TGCAGCGTTACTGGGGACAGTCTCCTGCAGTTCTTC.

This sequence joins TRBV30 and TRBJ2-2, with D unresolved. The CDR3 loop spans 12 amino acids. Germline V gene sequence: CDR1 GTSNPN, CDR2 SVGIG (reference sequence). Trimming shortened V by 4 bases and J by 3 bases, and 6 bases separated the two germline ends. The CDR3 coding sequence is TGTGCCTGGACGAGTTACACCGGGGAGCTGTTTTTT. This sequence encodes CAWTSYTGELFF.

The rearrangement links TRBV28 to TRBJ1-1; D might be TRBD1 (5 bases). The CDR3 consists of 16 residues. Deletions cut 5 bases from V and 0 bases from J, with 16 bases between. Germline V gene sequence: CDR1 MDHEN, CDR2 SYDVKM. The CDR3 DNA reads TGTGCCAGCAGTCTGGGGGGGATTATTATGAACACTGAAGCTTTCTTT. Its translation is CASSLGGIIMNTEAFF.

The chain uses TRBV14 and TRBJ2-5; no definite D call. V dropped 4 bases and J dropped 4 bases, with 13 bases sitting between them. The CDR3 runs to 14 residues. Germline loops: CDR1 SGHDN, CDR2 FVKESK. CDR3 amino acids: CASSLRTNLETQYF. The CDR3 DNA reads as TGTGCCAGCAGCCTCCGAACAAACCTAGAGACCCAGTACTTC.

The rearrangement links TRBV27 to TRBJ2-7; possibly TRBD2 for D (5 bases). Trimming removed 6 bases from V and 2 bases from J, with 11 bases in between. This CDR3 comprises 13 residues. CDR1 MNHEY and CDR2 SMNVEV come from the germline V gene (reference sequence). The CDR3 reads CASRRAETYEQYF. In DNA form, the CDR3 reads TGTGCCAGCAGGAGGGCAGAGACCTACGAGCAGTACTTC.

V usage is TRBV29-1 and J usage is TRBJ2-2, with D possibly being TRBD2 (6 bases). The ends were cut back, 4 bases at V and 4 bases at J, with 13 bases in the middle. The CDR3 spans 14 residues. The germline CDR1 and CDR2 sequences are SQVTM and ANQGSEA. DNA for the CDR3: TGCAGCGTTGCATCGGGGGTTACCACCGGGGAGCTGTTTTTT. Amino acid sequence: CSVASGVTTGELFF.

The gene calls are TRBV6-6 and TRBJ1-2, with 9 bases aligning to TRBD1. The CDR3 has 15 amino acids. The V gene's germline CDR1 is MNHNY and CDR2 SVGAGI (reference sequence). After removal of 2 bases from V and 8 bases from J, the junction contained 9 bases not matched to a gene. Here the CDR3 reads CASSYNTQGAKGYTF. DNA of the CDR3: TGTGCCAGCAGTTACAATACACAGGGGGCTAAGGGCTACACCTTC.